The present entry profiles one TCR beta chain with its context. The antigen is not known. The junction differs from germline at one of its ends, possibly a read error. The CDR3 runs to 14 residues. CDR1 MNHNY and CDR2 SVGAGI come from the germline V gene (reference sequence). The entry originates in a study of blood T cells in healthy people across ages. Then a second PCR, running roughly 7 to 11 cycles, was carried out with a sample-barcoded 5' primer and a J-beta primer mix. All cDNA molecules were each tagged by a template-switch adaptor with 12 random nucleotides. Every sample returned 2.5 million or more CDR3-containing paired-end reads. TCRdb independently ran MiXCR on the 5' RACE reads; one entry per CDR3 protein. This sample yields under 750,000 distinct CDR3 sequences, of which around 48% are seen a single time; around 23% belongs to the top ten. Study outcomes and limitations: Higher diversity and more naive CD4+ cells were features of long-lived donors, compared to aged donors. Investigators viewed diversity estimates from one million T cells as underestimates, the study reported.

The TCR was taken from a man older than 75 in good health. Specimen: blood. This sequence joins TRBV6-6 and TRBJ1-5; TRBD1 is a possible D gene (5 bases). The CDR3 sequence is CASGYEGSNQPQHF. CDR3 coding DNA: TGTGCCAGCGGTTATGAGGGGAGCAATCAGCCCCAGCATTTT.